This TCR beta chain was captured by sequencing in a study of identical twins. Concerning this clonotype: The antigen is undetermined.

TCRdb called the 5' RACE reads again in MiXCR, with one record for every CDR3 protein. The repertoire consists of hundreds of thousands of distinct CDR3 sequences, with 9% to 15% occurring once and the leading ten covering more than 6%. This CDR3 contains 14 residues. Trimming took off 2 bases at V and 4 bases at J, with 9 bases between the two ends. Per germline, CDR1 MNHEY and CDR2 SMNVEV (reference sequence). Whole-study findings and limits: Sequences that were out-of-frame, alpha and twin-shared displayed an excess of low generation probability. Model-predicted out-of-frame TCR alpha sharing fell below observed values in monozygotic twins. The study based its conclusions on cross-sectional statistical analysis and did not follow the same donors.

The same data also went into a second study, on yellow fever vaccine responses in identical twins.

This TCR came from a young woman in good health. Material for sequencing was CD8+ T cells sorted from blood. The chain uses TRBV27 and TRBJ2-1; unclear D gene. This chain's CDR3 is CASSLVGQYNEQFF. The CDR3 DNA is TGTGCCAGCAGTTTAGTAGGGCAGTACAATGAGCAGTTCTTC.